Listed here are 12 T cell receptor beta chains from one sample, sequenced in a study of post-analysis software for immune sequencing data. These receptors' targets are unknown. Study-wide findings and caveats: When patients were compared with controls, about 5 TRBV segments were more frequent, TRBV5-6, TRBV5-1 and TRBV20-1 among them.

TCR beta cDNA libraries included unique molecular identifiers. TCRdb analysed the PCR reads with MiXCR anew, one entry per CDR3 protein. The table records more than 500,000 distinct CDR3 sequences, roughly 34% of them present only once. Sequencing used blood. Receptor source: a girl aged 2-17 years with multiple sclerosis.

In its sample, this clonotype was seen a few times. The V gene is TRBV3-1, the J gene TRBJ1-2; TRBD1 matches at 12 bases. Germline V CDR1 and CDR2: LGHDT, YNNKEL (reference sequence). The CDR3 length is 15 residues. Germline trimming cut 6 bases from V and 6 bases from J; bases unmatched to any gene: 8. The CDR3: CASRLAGQGADGYTF. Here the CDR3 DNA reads TGTGCCAGCAGGCTCGCGGGACAGGGGGCAGATGGCTACACCTTC.

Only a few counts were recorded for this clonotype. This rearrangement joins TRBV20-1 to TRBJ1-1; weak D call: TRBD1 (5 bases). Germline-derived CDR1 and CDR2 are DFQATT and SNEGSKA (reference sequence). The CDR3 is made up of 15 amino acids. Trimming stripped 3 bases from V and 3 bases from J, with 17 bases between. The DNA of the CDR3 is TGCAGTGCTAGGCGGGGACGTATTAAGGACACTGAAGCTTTCTTT. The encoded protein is CSARRGRIKDTEAFF.

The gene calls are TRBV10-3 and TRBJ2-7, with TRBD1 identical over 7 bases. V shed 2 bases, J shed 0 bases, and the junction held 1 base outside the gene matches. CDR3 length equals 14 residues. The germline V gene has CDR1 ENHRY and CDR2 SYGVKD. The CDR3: CAISEGDSSYEQYF. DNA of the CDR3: TGTGCCATCAGTGAGGGGGACAGCTCCTACGAGCAGTACTTC.

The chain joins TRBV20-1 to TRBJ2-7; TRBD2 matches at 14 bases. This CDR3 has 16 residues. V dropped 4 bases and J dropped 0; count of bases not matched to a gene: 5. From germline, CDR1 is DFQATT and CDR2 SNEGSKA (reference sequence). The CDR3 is CSATGTSGGISYEQYF. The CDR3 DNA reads TGCAGTGCTACGGGGACTAGCGGGGGAATCTCCTACGAGCAGTACTTC.

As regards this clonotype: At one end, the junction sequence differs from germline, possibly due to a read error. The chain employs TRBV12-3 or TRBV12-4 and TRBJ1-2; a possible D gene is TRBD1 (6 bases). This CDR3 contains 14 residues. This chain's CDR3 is CASSWGAHSYGCTF. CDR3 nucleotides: TGTGCCAGCAGTTGGGGGGCCCACAGCTATGGCTGCACCTTC.

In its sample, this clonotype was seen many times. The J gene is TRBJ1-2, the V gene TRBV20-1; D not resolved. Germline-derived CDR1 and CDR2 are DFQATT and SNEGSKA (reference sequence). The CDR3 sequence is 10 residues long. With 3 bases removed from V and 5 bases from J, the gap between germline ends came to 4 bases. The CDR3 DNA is TGCAGTGCTAGCCGATATGGCTACACCTTC. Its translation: CSASRYGYTF.

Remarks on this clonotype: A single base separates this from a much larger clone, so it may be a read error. DNA for the CDR3: TGTGCCAGCAGCCGACAGGGGGCTGACTATGGCTACACCTTC. Translation gives CASSRQGADYGYTF. The chain links TRBV6-6 to TRBJ1-2; the match to TRBD1 covers 10 bases. The CDR3 extends over 14 amino acids. The germline CDR1 and CDR2 sequences are MNHNY and SVGAGI (reference sequence). V shed 6 bases and J 3 bases; nucleotides not matched to a gene: 4.

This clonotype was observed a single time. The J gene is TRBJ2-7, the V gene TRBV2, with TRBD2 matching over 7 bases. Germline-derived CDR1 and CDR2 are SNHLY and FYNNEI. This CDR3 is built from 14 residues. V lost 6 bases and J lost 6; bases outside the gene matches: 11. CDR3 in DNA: TGTGCCAGCAGCCGAGGACTAGTGGTTGGCGAGCAGTACTTC. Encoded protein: CASSRGLVVGEQYF.

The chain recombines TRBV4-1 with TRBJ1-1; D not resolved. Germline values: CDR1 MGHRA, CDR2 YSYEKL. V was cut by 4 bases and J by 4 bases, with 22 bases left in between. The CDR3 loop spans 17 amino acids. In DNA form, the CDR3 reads TGCGCCAGCAGCCCGATTAGGACGGGTCCCGGCGGCACTGAAGCTTTCTTT. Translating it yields CASSPIRTGPGGTEAFF.

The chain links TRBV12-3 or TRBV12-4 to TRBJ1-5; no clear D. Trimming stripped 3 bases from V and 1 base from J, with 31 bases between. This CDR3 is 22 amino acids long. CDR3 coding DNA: TGTGCCAGCAGTTTGATCGGGTCCGATAGTTTGTCGAACCTAGGAAGCAATCAGCCCCAGCATTTT. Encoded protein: CASSLIGSDSLSNLGSNQPQHF.

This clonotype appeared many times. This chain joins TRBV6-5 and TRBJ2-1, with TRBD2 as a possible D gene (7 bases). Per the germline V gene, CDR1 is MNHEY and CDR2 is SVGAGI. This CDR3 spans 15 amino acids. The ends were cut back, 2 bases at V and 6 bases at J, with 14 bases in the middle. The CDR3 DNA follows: TGTGCCAGCAGTTACGAAGGGGGGGTGGGCAATGAGCAGTTCTTC. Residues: CASSYEGGVGNEQFF.

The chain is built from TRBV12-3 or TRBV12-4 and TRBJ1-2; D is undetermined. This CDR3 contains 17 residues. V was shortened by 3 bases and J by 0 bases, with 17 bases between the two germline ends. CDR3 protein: CASSFAPSSDPNYGYTF. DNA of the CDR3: TGTGCCAGCAGTTTTGCCCCTTCCAGCGATCCTAACTATGGCTACACCTTC.